The present T cell receptor (beta chain) was sequenced within a study of long-term antiretroviral therapy in people with HIV (dated by TCRdb to about 2022). Study-wide context: The earliest samples were collected approximately a decade before the 2015 WHO recommendation for immediate ART, a period when ART was typically delayed until CD4 counts fell. Test extractions of a monoclonal T-cell line alongside 33 polyclonal samples showed no cross-contamination during QIAcube processing. Among the 30 or so participants with HIV, ten to twelve were female. From fewer than 35 adults with confirmed HIV infection, the cohort provided some 200 cryopreserved PBMC samples, gathered serially across a mean of about six years (range 1-12). This retrospective serial study examined whether starting ART and sustained HIV suppression were associated with changes in the composition and diversity of the TRB repertoire in peripheral blood. General findings and caveats noted by the study authors: A significant increase in TRB diversity was found to be associated with ART initiation, although TRB diversity was observed to remain significantly below that of transplant donor controls even after long-term ART. Expanded TRB clones identified before ART initiation dominated the repertoire across all time points, though the dominance fluctuated and decreased in many PLHIV after ART. Narrower CDR3 length ranges were observed in HIV repertoires than in controls, and an antigen-experienced repertoire with only a slight naive shift after ART was suggested by the network structure. Because pre-ART samples had limited cell numbers, unsorted PBMC were profiled rather than sorted CD4+ and CD8+ T cells. Samples dated from about 2003 to 2018, and the ART regimens used may be less effective than current ones. Owing to limited PBMC availability, only the TCR beta chain was sequenced, without alpha chain pairing. Inferences about post-ART repertoire changes were limited because no data were available on ART adherence, viral resistance or therapy changes.

A word on this clone: Its antigen remains unidentified. Base qualities were left out, and no much larger clone turns up one base away.

The CDR3 has 15 amino acids, counting the end cysteine and phenylalanine. Just CDR3 DNA is preserved here, 45 bases in frame from base 1. V is reduced by 3 bases and J by 7 bases, leaving a spacing of 19 bases between them. CDR1 and CDR2 are drawn from the germline V gene: SGDLS, YYNGEE. Sequencing of the TRB variable region was done with the immunoSEQ hsTCRB v3.0 assay at survey level resolution. A depth of about 35,000-50,000 T-cell genomes per sample was targeted for TRB sequencing. TRB libraries were pooled and sequenced on an Illumina MiSeq using a v3 150-cycle kit. Per the authors' processing: Repertoire analysis was run in R within a reproducible Nextflow workflow that covered QC, data transformation and analysis. LymphoSeq2, an R package for AIRR-Seq data exploration, was used to implement custom analyses. A handful of samples yielding fewer than 5000 total TRB sequences were excluded, leaving more than 150 analyzed HIV repertoires. Of the roughly 190 retained HIV repertoires, almost 60 were collected before and roughly 130 after ART initiation. Each repertoire was downsampled to 5000 TRB nucleotide sequences, and summary statistics were averaged across 100 downsampling iterations. The analysis kept only TRB sequences whose CDR3 regions were at least seven amino acids long. Two measures captured diversity: a Shannon entropy-derived clonality score and the Gini coefficient. In repertoire networks, the top 5000 CDR3 amino acid sequences were linked whenever an edit distance of one separated two sequences. For TRB CDR3 amino acid sequences, antigen specificity groups and MHC restriction were predicted with GLIPH2. Known CMV, EBV, HIV or tissue antigen associations were flagged by matching CDR3 amino acid sequences against VDJdb and McPAS-TCR. Pre-ART, post-ART and control groups were compared with Wilcoxon signed-rank tests and Holm-Bonferroni correction. TCRdb obtained this table from immuneACCESS and retained in-frame rearrangements with V and J assigned. These tables miss some clones; where compared with another copy, unresolved V genes account for less than half of the shortfall, and the remainder is unexplained. V and J calls and clone size follow that table, whereas D and trimming were derived from the DNA. This sample lists 15,000 to 20,000 clones; over 75% were detected once. Of the sample, around 10% falls within the top ten clones.

Inclusion was restricted to participants for whom at least one PBMC sample before ART initiation and at least two post-ART samples were available. All participants with HIV were treated in the United States of America. Before DNA extraction, cryopreserved samples of about 1-10 million PBMC were thawed and washed. At the time of the earliest PBMC sample, participants with HIV were aged between roughly 20 and 55 years. Each participant contributed PBMC samples from 1-4 timepoints before ART initiation and 2-8 timepoints after ART initiation, with a median of 7 samples. For every participant, serial HIV viral load, CD4+ T-cell count, ART history and demographic data were obtained. Genomic DNA was extracted from unsorted PBMC with a Qiagen kit on a QIAcube, processed in batches of 12 samples.

The chain was built from TRBV9 and TRBJ1-1; the best D guess is TRBD1, with 5 bases matching. The material sequenced was unsorted PBMCs, taken 0.3 years after starting antiretroviral therapy. The source of this sequence is a man aged 55 to 70 with HIV. The DNA sequence is given as TGTGCCAGCAGCGAGTCCGTGTGGGGGACCTTTGAAGCTTTCTTT. The resulting protein is CASSESVWGTFEAFF.